These 18 T cell receptor beta chains were all obtained from the same sample, sequenced in a study of cytomegalovirus exposure and HLA in healthy donors. The PCR employed 60 Vbeta primers together with 13 Jbeta primers. Profiling relied on immunoSEQ multiplex PCR, and the TCRdb table lists in-frame clones only, not all of them. The table lists roughly 100,000 clones, roughly 85% of them singletons. The sequenced material came from PBMCs. These receptors originate from a woman between 35 and 50 years old in good health and CMV-seronegative.

Only a few counts were recorded for this clone. The chain carries TRBV6-1 and TRBJ2-3, with D perhaps TRBD2 (6 bases). Germline-derived CDR1 and CDR2 are MNHNS and SASEGT. V shed 6 bases and J shed 2 bases, with 12 bases lying between them. CDR3 length: 14 residues. For the CDR3, the DNA is TGTGCCAGCAGCGAGCGGGTCCTCACAGATACGCAGTATTTT. The encoded protein is CASSERVLTDTQYF.

This sequence joins TRBV18 and TRBJ2-1; D is ambiguous. Trimming removed 2 bases from V and 4 bases from J, with 12 bases in between. Germline V CDR1 and CDR2: KGHSH, LQKENI. CDR3 size: 15 residues. As DNA, the CDR3 is TGTGCCAGCTCACCAGGCAGTTCCGATTACAATGAGCAGTTCTTC. Translated: CASSPGSSDYNEQFF.

The chain joins TRBV7-9 to TRBJ2-5, with D possibly TRBD1 on 6 matching bases. The germline gives CDR1 SEHNR, CDR2 FQNEAQ (reference sequence). The V gene lost 5 bases and the J gene lost 5 bases, with 15 bases spanning the gap. The CDR3 covers 14 residues. CDR3 coding DNA: TGTGCCAGCAGCATCAACAGGGCCCAGGAGACCCAGTACTTC. Its protein is CASSINRAQETQYF.

This sequence joins TRBV20-1 and TRBJ1-5; TRBD1 is a possible D gene (6 bases). V lost 3 bases and J lost 12, with 9 bases in between. The CDR3 contains 10 residues. CDR1 is DFQATT and CDR2 is SNEGSKA in the germline V gene (reference sequence). The CDR3 DNA follows: TGCAGTGCTAGTAACAGGGACCAGCATTTT. Protein product: CSASNRDQHF.

J is TRBJ2-7 and V is TRBV27; possibly TRBD1 for D (6 bases). CDR1 is MNHEY, CDR2 SMNVEV, per germline (reference sequence). The CDR3 spans 14 residues. V shed 3 bases and J shed 2 bases, with 11 bases lying between them. CDR3 in amino acids: CASSLEQGPYEQYF. In DNA, the CDR3 is TGTGCCAGCAGTTTGGAACAGGGACCCTACGAGCAGTACTTC.

The rearrangement joins TRBV7-6 to TRBJ2-1, with a tentative D call TRBD1 (6 bases). This CDR3 has 19 amino acids. The germline CDR1 and CDR2 sequences are SGHVS and FNYEAQ. The V and J ends lost 1 base and 4 bases respectively, with 23 bases between them. The chain's CDR3 is CASSLDERQGLPLYNEQFF. CDR3 sequence (DNA): TGTGCCAGCAGCTTAGATGAGCGCCAGGGGCTCCCCCTGTACAATGAGCAGTTCTTC.

The chain joins TRBV5-1 to TRBJ2-2; 12 bases map to TRBD2. V lost 0 bases, J lost 5 bases, and 5 bases stayed unmatched. CDR3 length: 17 amino acids. Looked up from germline, CDR1 is SGHRS and CDR2 is YFSETQ. The CDR3 DNA sequence: TGCGCCAGCAGCTTGGCTAGCGGGAGGGCCAGTACCGGGGAGCTGTTTTTT. Translating gives CASSLASGRASTGELFF. Using reference TRBV5-1 and TRBJ2-2 for the parts outside the CDR3, the full variable domain is KAGVTQTPRYLIKTRGQQVTLSCSPISGHRSVSWYQQTPGQGLQFLFEYFSETQRNKGNFPGRFSGRQFSNSRSEMNVSTLELGDSALYLCASSLASGRASTGELFFGEGSRLTVL.

The chain combines TRBV27 with TRBJ2-5; possibly TRBD1 for D (6 bases). This CDR3 region has 14 residues. Trimming cost V 5 bases and J 4 bases, with 14 bases left between them. CDR1 and CDR2 from the germline V gene are MNHEY and SMNVEV (reference sequence). CDR3 residues: CASSEQGEGETQYF. The CDR3 nucleotides are TGTGCCAGCAGTGAACAGGGAGAGGGAGAGACCCAGTACTTC.

The V call is TRBV4-3, the J call TRBJ2-1; possibly TRBD2 for D (6 bases). Germline V gene lookup returns CDR1 LGHNA and CDR2 YSLEER. The V end was cut by 4 bases, the J end by 0 bases, with 13 bases between. This CDR3 region has 16 residues. CDR3 sequence: CASSRALGSSYNEQFF. The CDR3 DNA follows: TGCGCCAGCAGCCGGGCCCTCGGGAGCTCCTACAATGAGCAGTTCTTC.

V is TRBV9 and J is TRBJ2-2, with D possibly TRBD1 on 6 matching bases. Per the germline V gene, CDR1 is SGDLS and CDR2 is YYNGEE. CDR3 length: 15 residues. V lost 6 bases and J lost 0, with 12 bases in between. In nucleotides, the CDR3 is TGTGCCAGCACCCTGGACAGCTCGAACACCGGGGAGCTGTTTTTT. It codes for CASTLDSSNTGELFF.

The rearrangement uses TRBV5-4 and TRBJ1-1; 7 bases align to TRBD1. This CDR3 comprises 14 residues. Losses at the gene ends were 5 bases for V and 3 bases for J; bases not matched to a gene: 7. Germline CDR1 SGHNT, CDR2 YYREEE (reference sequence). The CDR3 spells CASSQGQADTEAFF. CDR3 bases: TGTGCCAGCAGTCAAGGACAGGCGGACACTGAAGCTTTCTTT.

V is TRBV19 and J is TRBJ1-2, with D possibly matching TRBD1 (5 bases). The CDR3 spans 15 residues. Germline V gene lookup returns CDR1 LNHDA and CDR2 SQIVND (reference sequence). V lost 6 bases and J lost 3, with 17 bases in between. This CDR3 reads CASSQQMSGDYGYTF. DNA of the CDR3: TGTGCCAGTAGCCAACAGATGTCGGGGGACTATGGCTACACCTTC.

V is TRBV2 and J is TRBJ1-5, with D unresolved. The germline V gene encodes CDR1 SNHLY and CDR2 FYNNEI. Trimming removed 8 bases from V and 4 bases from J, with 12 bases in between. The CDR3 contains 13 residues. The CDR3 nucleotides are TGTGCCAGCGGGCAGCTCGGAAATCAGCCCCAGCATTTT. Amino acid sequence: CASGQLGNQPQHF.

This rearrangement joins TRBV10-3 to TRBJ2-2; TRBD1 might be the D (6 bases). From germline, CDR1 is ENHRY and CDR2 SYGVKD. V was shortened by 10 bases and J by 5 bases, with 17 bases between the two germline ends. There are 14 residues in the CDR3. This chain's CDR3 is CATLPGVRTGELFF. Here the CDR3 DNA reads TGTGCCACCCTGCCAGGGGTACGGACCGGGGAGCTGTTTTTT.

By frequency in the sample, this clone is medium-sized (0.01 to 0.1%). The sample carries other DNA sequences with the same CDR3. This chain links TRBV28 with TRBJ2-1; 7 bases fit TRBD2. Per the germline V gene, CDR1 is MDHEN and CDR2 is SYDVKM. The V segment lost 6 bases and the J segment 1 base; nucleotides outside the gene matches: 3. The CDR3 length is 14 residues. This CDR3 reads CASRTGGSYNEQFF. For the CDR3, the DNA is TGTGCCAGCAGAACGGGGGGTTCCTACAATGAGCAGTTCTTC.

The genes are TRBV9 and TRBJ2-3, with 9 bases aligning to TRBD2. V shed 4 bases, J shed 2 bases, and the junction held 8 bases outside the gene matches. The CDR3 has 16 amino acids. Germline assignment: CDR1 SGDLS and CDR2 YYNGEE. CDR3 DNA sequence: TGTGCCAGCAGCTCATTTAGCGGGGGACTCACAGATACGCAGTATTTT. This codes for CASSSFSGGLTDTQYF.

The rearrangement uses TRBV19 and TRBJ1-2, with 7 positions matching TRBD1. The germline V gene encodes CDR1 LNHDA and CDR2 SQIVND (reference sequence). This CDR3 is built from 16 residues. Unmatched junction bases numbered 9, after V lost 5 bases and J lost 0 bases. For the CDR3, the DNA is TGTGCCAGTAGTGGGATTGACAGGGCAACTAACTATGGCTACACCTTC. Translation gives CASSGIDRATNYGYTF.

CDR3 coding DNA: TGTGCCAGCAGCGTCACTAGCGGGGGGGCCGAAACCGGGGAGCTGTTTTTT. Translation gives CASSVTSGGAETGELFF. The chain is built from TRBV9 and TRBJ2-2; 13 bases line up with TRBD2. The CDR3 sequence is 17 residues long. Germline trimming cut 2 bases from V and 5 bases from J; bases unmatched to any gene: 6. Germline V gene lookup returns CDR1 SGDLS and CDR2 YYNGEE.